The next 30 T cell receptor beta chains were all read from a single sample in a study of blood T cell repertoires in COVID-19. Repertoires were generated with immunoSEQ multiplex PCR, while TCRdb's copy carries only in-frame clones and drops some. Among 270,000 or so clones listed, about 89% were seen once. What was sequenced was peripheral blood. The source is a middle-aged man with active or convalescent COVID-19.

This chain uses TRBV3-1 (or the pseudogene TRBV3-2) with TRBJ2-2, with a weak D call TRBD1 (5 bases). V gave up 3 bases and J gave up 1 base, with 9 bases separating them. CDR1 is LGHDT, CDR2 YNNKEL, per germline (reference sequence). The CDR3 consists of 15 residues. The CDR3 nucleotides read TGTGCCAGCAGCCACAGGGTTGGGAACACCGGGGAGCTGTTTTTT. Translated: CASSHRVGNTGELFF.

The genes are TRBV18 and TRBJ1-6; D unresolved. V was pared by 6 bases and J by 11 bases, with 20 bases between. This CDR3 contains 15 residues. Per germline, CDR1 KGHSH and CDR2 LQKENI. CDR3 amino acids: CASSGWETHGPPLHF. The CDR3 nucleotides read TGTGCCAGCTCCGGTTGGGAGACACACGGCCCACCCCTCCACTTT.

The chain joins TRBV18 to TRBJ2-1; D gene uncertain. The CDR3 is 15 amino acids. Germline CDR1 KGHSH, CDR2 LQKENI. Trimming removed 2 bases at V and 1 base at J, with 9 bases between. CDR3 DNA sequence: TGTGCCAGCTCACCAGAAACTACGTCCTACAATGAGCAGTTCTTC. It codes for CASSPETTSYNEQFF.

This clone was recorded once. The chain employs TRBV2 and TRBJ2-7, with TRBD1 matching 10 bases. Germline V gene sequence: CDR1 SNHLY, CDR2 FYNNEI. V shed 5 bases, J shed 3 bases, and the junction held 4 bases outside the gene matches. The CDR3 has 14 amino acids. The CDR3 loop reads CASSIDRGLYEQYF. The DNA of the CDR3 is TGTGCCAGCAGTATAGACAGGGGGCTCTACGAGCAGTACTTC.

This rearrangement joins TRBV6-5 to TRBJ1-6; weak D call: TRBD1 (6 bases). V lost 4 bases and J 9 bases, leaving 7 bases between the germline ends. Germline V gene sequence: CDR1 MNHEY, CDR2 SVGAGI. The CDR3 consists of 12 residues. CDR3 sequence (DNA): TGTGCCAGCAGTTCGGACAGTTCACCCCTCCACTTT. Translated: CASSSDSSPLHF.

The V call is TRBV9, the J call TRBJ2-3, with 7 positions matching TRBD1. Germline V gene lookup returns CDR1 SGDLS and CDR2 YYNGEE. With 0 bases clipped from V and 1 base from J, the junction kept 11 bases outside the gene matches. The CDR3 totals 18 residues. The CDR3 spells CASSVDRAGQGGTDTQYF. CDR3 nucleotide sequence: TGTGCCAGCAGCGTAGATCGAGCCGGTCAGGGGGGCACAGATACGCAGTATTTT.

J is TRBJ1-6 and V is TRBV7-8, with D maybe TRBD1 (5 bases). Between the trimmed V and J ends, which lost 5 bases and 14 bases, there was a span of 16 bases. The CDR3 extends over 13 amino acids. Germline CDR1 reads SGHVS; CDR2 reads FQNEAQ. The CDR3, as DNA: TGTGCCAGCAGCCACGACCAGGGCCATACCCTCCACTTT. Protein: CASSHDQGHTLHF.

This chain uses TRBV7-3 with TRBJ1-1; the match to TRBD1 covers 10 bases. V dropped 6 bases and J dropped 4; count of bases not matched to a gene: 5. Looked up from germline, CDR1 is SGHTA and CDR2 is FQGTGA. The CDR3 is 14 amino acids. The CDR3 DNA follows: TGTGCCAGCAGACCCGGGACAGGGGTCACTGAAGCTTTCTTT. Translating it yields CASRPGTGVTEAFF.

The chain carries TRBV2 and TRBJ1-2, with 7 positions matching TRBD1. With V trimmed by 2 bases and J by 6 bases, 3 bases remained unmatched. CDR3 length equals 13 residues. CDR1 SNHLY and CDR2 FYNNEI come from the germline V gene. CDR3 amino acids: CASSEFRGDGYTF. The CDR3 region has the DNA TGTGCCAGCAGTGAATTCAGGGGGGATGGCTACACCTTC.

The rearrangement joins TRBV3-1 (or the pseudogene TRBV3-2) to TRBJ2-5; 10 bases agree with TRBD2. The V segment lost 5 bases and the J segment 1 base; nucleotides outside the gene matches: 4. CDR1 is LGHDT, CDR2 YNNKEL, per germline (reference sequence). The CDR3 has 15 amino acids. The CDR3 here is CASSTPSGSQETQYF. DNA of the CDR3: TGTGCCAGCAGCACACCTAGCGGGAGCCAAGAGACCCAGTACTTC.

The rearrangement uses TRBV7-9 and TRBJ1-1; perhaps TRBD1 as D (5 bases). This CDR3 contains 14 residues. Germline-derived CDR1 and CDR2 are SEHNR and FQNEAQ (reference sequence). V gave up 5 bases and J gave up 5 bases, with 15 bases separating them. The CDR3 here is CASSPATVGTEAFF. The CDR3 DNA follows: TGTGCCAGCAGCCCCGCGACAGTTGGAACTGAAGCTTTCTTT.

CDR3 in DNA: TGCGCCAGCAGCCAAGGGACTAGCGGACAAAACATTCAGTACTTC. Translating it yields CASSQGTSGQNIQYF. This chain uses TRBV10-1 with TRBJ2-4, with 11 positions matching TRBD2. CDR1 WNHNN and CDR2 SYGVQD come from the germline V gene (reference sequence). The CDR3 is made up of 15 amino acids. V shed 6 bases and J 5 bases; nucleotides not matched to a gene: 6.

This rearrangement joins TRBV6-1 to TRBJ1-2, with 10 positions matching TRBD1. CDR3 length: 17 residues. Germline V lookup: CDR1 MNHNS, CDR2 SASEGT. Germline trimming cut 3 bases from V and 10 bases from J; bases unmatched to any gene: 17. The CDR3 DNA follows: TGTGCCAGCAGTGATTTGGGGACAGGGGCCCTTATCGTCTTCTACACCTTC. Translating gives CASSDLGTGALIVFYTF.

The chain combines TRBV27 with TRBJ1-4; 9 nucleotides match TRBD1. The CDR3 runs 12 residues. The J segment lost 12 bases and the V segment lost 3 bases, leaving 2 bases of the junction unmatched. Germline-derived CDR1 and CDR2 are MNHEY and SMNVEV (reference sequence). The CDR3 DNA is TGTGCCAGCAGTTTGGGACAGGGAGAACTGTTTTTT. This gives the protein CASSLGQGELFF. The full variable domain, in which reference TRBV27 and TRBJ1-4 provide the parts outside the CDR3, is EAQVTQNPRYLITVTGKKLTVTCSQNMNHEYMSWYRQDPGLGLRQIYYSMNVEVTDKGDVPEGYKVSRKEKRNFPLILESPSPNQTSLYFCASSLGQGELFFGSGTQLSVL.

The CDR3 protein is CASSFARGAFF. The DNA for the CDR3 is TGTGCCAGCAGTTTCGCGCGGGGGGCTTTCTTT. The chain combines TRBV28 with TRBJ1-1; D is possibly TRBD1 (5 bases). Trimming shortened V by 3 bases and J by 11 bases, and 10 bases separated the two germline ends. There are 11 residues in the CDR3. Per the germline V gene, CDR1 is MDHEN and CDR2 is SYDVKM. Variable domain in full (rest from reference TRBV28 and TRBJ1-1): DVKVTQSSRYLVKRTGEKVFLECVQDMDHENMFWYRQDPGLGLRLIYFSYDVKMKEKGDIPEGYSVSREKKERFSLILESASTNQTSMYLCASSFARGAFFGQGTRLTVV.

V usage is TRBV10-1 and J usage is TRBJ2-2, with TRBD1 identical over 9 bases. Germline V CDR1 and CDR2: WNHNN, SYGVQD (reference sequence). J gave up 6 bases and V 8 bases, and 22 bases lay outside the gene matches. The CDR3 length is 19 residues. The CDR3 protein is CASSTLTGTGIINAGELFF. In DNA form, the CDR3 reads TGCGCCAGCTCAACACTTACCGGGACAGGGATCATCAACGCCGGGGAGCTGTTTTTT.

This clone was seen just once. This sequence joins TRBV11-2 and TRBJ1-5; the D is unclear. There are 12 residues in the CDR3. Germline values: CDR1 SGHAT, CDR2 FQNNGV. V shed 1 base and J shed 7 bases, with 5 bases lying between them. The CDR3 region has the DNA TGTGCCAGCAGCTTAGCGGGACAGCCCCAGCATTTT. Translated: CASSLAGQPQHF.

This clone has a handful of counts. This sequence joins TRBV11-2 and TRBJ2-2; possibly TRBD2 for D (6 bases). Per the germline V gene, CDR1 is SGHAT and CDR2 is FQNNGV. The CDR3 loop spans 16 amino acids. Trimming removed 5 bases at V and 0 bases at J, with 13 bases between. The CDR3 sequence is CASSRFGGANTGELFF. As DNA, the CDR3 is TGTGCCAGCAGCCGTTTTGGCGGGGCGAACACCGGGGAGCTGTTTTTT.

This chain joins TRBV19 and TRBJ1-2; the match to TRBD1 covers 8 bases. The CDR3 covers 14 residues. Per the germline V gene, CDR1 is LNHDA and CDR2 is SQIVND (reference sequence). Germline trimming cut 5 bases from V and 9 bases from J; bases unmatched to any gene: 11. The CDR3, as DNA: TGTGCCAGTAGTGCCGCTCGGGACAGGACGCGCTACACCTTC. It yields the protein CASSAARDRTRYTF. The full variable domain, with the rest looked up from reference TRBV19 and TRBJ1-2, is DGGITQSPKYLFRKEGQNVTLSCEQNLNHDAMYWYRQDPGQGLRLIYYSQIVNDFQKGDIAEGYSVSREKKESFPLTVTSAQKNPTAFYLCASSAARDRTRYTFGSGTRLTVV.

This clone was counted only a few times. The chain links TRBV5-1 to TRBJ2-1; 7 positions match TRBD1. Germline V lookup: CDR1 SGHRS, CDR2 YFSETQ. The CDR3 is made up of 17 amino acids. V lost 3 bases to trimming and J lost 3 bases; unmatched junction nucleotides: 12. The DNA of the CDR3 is TGCGCCAGCAGCTGGACCCCGGTGGGACAGCTCTACAATGAGCAGTTCTTC. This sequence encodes CASSWTPVGQLYNEQFF. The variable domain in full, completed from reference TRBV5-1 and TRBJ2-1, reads KAGVTQTPRYLIKTRGQQVTLSCSPISGHRSVSWYQQTPGQGLQFLFEYFSETQRNKGNFPGRFSGRQFSNSRSEMNVSTLELGDSALYLCASSWTPVGQLYNEQFFGPGTRLTVL.

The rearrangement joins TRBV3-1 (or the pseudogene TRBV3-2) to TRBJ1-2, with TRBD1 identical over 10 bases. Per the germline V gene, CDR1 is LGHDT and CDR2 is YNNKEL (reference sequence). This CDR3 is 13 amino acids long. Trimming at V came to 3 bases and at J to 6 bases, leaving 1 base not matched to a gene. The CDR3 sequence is CASSHGTGDGYTF. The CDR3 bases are TGTGCCAGCAGCCACGGGACAGGGGATGGCTACACCTTC.

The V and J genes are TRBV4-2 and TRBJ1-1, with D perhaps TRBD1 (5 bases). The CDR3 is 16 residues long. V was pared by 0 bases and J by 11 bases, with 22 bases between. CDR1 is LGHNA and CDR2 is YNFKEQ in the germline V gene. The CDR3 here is CASSQDVAGPLLYAFF. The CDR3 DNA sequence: TGTGCCAGCAGCCAAGATGTGGCAGGGCCCCTACTCTACGCTTTCTTT.

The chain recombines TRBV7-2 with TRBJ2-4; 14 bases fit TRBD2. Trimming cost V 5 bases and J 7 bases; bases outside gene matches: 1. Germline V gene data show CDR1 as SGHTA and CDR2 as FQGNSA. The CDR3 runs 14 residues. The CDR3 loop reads CASSRTSGGNIQYF. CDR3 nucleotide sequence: TGTGCCAGCAGCCGGACTAGCGGGGGGAACATTCAGTACTTC.

The CDR3 coding sequence is TGTGCCAGCAGGGGACTAGTGGACAATGAGCAGTTCTTC. This gives the protein CASRGLVDNEQFF. V and J are TRBV2 and TRBJ2-1; 8 positions agree with TRBD2. Losses at the gene ends were 6 bases for V and 5 bases for J; bases not matched to a gene: 3. The CDR3 runs 13 residues. Germline CDR1 SNHLY, CDR2 FYNNEI.

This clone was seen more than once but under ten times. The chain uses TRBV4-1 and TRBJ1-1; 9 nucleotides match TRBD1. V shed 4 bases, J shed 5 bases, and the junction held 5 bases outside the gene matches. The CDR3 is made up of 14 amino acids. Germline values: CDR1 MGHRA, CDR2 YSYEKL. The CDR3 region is CASSPQGARTEAFF. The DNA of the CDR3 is TGCGCCAGCAGCCCACAGGGGGCAAGGACTGAAGCTTTCTTT.

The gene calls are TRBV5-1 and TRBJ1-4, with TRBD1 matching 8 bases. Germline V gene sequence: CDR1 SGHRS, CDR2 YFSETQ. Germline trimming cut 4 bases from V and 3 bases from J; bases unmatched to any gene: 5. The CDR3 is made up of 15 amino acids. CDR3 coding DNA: TGCGCCAGCAGCGTACCGACAGGGGCTAATGAAAAACTGTTTTTT. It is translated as CASSVPTGANEKLFF.

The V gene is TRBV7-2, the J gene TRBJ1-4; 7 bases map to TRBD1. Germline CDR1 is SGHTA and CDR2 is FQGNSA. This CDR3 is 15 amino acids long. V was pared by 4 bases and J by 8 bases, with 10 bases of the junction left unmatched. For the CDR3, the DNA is TGTGCCAGCAGCTCGAGTAGGGGACAGCGGGAAAAACTGTTTTTT. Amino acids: CASSSSRGQREKLFF.

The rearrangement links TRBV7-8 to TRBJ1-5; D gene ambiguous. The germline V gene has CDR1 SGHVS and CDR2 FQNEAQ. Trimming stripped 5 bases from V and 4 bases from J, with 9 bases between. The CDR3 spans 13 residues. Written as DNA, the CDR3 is TGTGCCAGCAGCAGCACGTTTAATCAGCCCCAGCATTTT. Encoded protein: CASSSTFNQPQHF.

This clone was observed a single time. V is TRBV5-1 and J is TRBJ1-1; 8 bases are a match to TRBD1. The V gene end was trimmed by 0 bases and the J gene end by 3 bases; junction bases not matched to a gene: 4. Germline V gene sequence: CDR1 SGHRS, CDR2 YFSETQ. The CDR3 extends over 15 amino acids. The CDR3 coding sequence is TGCGCCAGCAGCTTGGCCCCGGGACAGGACACTGAAGCTTTCTTT. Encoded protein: CASSLAPGQDTEAFF.

CDR3 DNA sequence: TGCAGCGTTGGAACAGGGGAGACTGAAGCTTTCTTT. Protein sequence: CSVGTGETEAFF. The chain recombines TRBV29-1 with TRBJ1-1; 7 bases map to TRBD1. This CDR3 is built from 12 residues. V lost 4 bases, J lost 5 bases, and 4 bases stayed unmatched. Germline assignment: CDR1 SQVTM and CDR2 ANQGSEA.